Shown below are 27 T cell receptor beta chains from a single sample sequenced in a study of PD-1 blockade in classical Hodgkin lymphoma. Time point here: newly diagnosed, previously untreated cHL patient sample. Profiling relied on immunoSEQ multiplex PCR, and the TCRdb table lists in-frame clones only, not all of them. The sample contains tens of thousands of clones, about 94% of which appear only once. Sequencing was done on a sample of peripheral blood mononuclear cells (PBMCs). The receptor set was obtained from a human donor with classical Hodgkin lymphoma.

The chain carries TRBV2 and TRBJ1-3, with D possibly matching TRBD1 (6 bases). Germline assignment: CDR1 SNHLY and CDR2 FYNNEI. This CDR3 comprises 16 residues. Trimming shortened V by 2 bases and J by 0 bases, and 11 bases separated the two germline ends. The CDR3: CASSETGRISGNTIYF. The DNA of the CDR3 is TGTGCCAGCAGTGAAACAGGGCGAATCTCTGGAAACACCATATATTTT.

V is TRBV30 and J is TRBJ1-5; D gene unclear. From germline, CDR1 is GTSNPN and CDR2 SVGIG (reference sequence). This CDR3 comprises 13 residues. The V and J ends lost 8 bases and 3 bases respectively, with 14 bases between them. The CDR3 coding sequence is TGTGCCGGCGACAAGACTACCAATCAGCCCCAGCATTTT. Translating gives CAGDKTTNQPQHF.

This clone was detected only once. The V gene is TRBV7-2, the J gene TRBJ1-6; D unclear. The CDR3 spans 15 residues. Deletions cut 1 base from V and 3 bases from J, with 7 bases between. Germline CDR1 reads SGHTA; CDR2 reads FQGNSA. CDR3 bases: TGTGCCAGCAGCTTAGTAGGCAGCTATAATTCACCCCTCCACTTT. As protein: CASSLVGSYNSPLHF.

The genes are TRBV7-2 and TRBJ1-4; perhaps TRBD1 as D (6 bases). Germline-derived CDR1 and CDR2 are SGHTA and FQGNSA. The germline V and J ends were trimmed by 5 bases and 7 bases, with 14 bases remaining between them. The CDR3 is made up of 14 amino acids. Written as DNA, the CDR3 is TGTGCCAGCAGCACCAGGGGTGGTGGTGAAAAACTGTTTTTT. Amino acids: CASSTRGGGEKLFF.

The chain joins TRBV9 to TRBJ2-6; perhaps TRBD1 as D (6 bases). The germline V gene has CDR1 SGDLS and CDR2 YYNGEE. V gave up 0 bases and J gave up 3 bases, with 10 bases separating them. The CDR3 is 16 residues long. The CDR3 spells CASSVGGGVGANVLTF. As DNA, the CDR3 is TGTGCCAGCAGCGTAGGAGGGGGAGTTGGGGCCAACGTCCTGACTTTC.

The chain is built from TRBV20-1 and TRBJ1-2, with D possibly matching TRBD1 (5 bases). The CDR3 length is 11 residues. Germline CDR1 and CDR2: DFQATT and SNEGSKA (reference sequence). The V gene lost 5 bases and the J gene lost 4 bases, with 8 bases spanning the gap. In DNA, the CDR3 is TGCAGTGCTCGGGGGGGCTATGGCTACACCTTC. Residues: CSARGGYGYTF.

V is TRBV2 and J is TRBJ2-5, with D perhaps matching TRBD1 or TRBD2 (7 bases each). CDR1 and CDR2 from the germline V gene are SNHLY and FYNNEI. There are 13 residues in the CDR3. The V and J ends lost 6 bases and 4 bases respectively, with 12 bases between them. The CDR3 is CASRAGGVETQYF. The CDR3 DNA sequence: TGTGCCAGCAGGGCAGGGGGGGTAGAGACCCAGTACTTC.

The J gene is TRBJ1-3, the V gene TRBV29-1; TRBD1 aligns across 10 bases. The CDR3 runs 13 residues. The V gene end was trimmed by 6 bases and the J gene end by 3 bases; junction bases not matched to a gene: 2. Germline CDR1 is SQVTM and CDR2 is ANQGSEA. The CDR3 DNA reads TGCAGCGTGCGGGACAGGGGTGGAAACACCATATATTTT. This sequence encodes CSVRDRGGNTIYF.

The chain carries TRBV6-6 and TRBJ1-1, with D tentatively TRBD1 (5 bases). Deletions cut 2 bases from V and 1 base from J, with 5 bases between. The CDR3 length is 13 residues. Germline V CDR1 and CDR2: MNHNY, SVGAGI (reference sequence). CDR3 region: CASSYTGNTEAFF. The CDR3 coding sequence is TGTGCCAGCAGTTACACAGGGAACACTGAAGCTTTCTTT.

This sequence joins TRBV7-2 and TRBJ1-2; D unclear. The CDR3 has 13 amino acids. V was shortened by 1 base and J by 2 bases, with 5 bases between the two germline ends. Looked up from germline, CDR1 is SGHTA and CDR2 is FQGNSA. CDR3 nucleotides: TGTGCCAGCAGCTTAGGCGGGAACTATGGCTACACCTTC. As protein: CASSLGGNYGYTF.

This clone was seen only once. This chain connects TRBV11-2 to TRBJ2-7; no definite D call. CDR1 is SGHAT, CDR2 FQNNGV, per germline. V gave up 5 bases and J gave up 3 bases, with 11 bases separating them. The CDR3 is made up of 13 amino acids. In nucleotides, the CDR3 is TGTGCCAGCAGCCAAAGACTGGACTACGAGCAGTACTTC. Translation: CASSQRLDYEQYF.

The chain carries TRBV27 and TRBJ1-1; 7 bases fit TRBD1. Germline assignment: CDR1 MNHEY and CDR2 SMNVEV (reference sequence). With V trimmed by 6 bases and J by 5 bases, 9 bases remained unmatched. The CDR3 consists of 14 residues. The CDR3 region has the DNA TGTGCCAGCAGCCCTGGACAGGCGGGAACTGAAGCTTTCTTT. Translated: CASSPGQAGTEAFF.

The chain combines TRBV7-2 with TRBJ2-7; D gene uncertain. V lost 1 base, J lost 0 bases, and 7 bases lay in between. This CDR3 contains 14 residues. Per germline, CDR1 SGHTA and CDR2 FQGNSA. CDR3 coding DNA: TGTGCCAGCAGCTTAGTTGGCAGCTCCTACGAGCAGTACTTC. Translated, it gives CASSLVGSSYEQYF. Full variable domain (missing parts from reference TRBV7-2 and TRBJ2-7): GAGVSQSPSNKVTEKGKDVELRCDPISGHTALYWYRQSLGQGLEFLIYFQGNSAPDKSGLPSDRFSAERTGGSVSTLTIQRTQQEDSAVYLCASSLVGSSYEQYFGPGTRLTVT.

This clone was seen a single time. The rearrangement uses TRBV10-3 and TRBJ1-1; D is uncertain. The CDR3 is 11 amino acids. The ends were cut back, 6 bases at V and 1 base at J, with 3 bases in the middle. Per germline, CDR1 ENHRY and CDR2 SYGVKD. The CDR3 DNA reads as TGTGCCATCAGACAGAACACTGAAGCTTTCTTT. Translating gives CAIRQNTEAFF.

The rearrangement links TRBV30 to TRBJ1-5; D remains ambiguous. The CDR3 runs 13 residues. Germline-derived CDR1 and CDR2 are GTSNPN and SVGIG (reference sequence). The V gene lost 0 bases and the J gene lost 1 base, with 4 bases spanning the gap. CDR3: CAWSVDSNQPQHF. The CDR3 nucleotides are TGTGCCTGGAGTGTGGACAGCAATCAGCCCCAGCATTTT. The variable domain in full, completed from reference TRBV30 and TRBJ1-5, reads SQTIHQWPATLVQPVGSPLSLECTVEGTSNPNLYWYRQAAGRGLQLLFYSVGIGQISSEVPQNLSASRPQDRQFILSSKKLLLSDSGFYLCAWSVDSNQPQHFGDGTRLSIL.

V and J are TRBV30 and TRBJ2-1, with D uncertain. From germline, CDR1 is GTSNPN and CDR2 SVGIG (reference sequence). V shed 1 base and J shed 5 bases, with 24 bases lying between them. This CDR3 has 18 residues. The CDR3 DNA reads TGTGCCTGGAGTGCCCTAAGACGAACCGGACGGTGGGACAATGAGCAGTTCTTC. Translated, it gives CAWSALRRTGRWDNEQFF.

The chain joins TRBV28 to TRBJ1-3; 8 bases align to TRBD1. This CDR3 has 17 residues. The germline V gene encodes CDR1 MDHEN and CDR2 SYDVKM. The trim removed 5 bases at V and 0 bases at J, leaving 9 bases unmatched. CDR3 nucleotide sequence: TGTGCCAGCAGTCATCGACAGGGGTCCTTCTCTGGAAACACCATATATTTT. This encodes CASSHRQGSFSGNTIYF.

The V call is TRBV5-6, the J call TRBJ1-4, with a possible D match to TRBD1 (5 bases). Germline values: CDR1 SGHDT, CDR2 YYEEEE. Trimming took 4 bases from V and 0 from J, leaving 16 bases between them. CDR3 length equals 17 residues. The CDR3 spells CASSPAFGTSTNEKLFF. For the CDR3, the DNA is TGTGCCAGCAGCCCCGCATTTGGGACTTCAACTAATGAAAAACTGTTTTTT. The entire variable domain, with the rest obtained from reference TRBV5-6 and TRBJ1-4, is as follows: DAGVTQSPTHLIKTRGQQVTLRCSPKSGHDTVSWYQQALGQGPQFIFQYYEEEERQRGNFPDRFSGHQFPNYSSELNVNALLLGDSALYLCASSPAFGTSTNEKLFFGSGTQLSVL.

The CDR3, as DNA: TGTGCCAGCAGTAAAACAGGGATCTCTGGAAACACCATATATTTT. This codes for CASSKTGISGNTIYF. This rearrangement joins TRBV6-5 to TRBJ1-3; tentatively, D is TRBD1 (6 bases). The CDR3 contains 15 residues. Between the trimmed V and J ends, which lost 5 bases and 0 bases, there was a span of 11 bases. CDR1 MNHEY and CDR2 SVGAGI come from the germline V gene.

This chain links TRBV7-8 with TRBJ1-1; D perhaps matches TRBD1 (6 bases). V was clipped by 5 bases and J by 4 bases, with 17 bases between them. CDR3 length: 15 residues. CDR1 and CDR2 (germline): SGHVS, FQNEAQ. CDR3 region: CASSRGGRRRTEAFF. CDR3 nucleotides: TGTGCCAGCAGCCGGGGGGGGCGGAGGCGCACTGAAGCTTTCTTT.

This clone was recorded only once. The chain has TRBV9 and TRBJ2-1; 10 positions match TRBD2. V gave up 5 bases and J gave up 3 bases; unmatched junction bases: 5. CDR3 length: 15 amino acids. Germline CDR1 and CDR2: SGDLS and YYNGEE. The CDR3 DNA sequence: TGTGCCAGCAGTCGGACTAGCGGAGTCTACAATGAGCAGTTCTTC. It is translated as CASSRTSGVYNEQFF.

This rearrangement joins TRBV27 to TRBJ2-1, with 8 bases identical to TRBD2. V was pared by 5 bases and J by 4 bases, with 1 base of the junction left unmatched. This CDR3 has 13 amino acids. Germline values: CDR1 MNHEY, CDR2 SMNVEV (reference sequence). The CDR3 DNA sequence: TGTGCCAGCAGTACTAGCGGTTACAATGAGCAGTTCTTC. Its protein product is CASSTSGYNEQFF.

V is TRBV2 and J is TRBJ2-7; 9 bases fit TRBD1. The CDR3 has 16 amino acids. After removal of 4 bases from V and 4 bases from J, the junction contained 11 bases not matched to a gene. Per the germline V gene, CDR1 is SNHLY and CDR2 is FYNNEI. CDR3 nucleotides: TGTGCCAGCAGTGGACGGGACAGGGTAGGAGTTTACGAGCAGTACTTC. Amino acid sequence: CASSGRDRVGVYEQYF. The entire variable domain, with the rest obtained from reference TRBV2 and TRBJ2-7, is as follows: EPEVTQTPSHQVTQMGQEVILRCVPISNHLYFYWYRQILGQKVEFLVSFYNNEISEKSEIFDDQFSVERPDGSNFTLKIRSTKLEDSAMYFCASSGRDRVGVYEQYFGPGTRLTVT.

CDR3 coding DNA: TGTGCCAGCAGCGTAGGTCGGGTGCGGGGCGAGCAGTACTTC. Amino acids: CASSVGRVRGEQYF. The chain couples TRBV9 to TRBJ2-7; D possibly corresponds to TRBD2 (6 bases). The germline gives CDR1 SGDLS, CDR2 YYNGEE. The CDR3 totals 14 residues. V lost 0 bases and J 6 bases, leaving 13 bases between the germline ends.

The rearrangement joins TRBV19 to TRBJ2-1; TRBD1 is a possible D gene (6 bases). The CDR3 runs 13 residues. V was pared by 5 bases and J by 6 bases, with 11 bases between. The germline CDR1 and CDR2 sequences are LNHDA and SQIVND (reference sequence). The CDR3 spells CASSLRGGNEQFF. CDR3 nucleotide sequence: TGTGCCAGTAGTTTAAGAGGGGGCAATGAGCAGTTCTTC. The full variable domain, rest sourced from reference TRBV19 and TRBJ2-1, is DGGITQSPKYLFRKEGQNVTLSCEQNLNHDAMYWYRQDPGQGLRLIYYSQIVNDFQKGDIAEGYSVSREKKESFPLTVTSAQKNPTAFYLCASSLRGGNEQFFGPGTRLTVL.

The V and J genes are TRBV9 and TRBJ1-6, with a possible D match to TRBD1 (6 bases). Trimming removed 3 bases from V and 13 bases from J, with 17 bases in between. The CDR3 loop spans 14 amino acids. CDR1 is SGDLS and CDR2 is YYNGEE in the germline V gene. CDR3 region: CASSGGQATYPLHF. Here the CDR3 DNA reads TGTGCCAGCAGCGGGGGGCAGGCCACGTATCCCCTCCACTTT. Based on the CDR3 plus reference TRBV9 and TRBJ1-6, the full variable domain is DSGVTQTPKHLITATGQRVTLRCSPRSGDLSVYWYQQSLDQGLQFLIQYYNGEERAKGNILERFSAQQFPDLHSELNLSSLELGDSALYFCASSGGQATYPLHFGNGTRLTVT.

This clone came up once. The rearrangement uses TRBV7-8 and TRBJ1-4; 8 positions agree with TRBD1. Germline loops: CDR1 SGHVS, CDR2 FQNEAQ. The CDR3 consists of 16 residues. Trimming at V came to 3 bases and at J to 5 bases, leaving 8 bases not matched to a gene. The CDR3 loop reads CASSFATGGGNEKLFF. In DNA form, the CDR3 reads TGTGCCAGCAGCTTCGCTACAGGGGGAGGGAATGAAAAACTGTTTTTT.